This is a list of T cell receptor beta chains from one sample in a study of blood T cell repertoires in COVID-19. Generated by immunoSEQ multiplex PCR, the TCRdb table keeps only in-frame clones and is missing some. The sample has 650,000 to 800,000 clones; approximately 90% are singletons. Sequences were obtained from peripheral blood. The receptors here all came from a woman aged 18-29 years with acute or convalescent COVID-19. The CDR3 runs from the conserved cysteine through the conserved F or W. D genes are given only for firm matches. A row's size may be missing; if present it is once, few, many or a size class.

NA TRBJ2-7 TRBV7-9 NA TGTGCCAGCAGCCATTCGGACGAGCAGTACTTC CASSHSDEQYF
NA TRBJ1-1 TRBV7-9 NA TGTGCCAGCAGGACGACAGAGAACACTGAAGCTTTCTTT CASRTTENTEAFF
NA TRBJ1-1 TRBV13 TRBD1 TGTGCCAGCAGCTTCGGGACAGGGCTGACTGAAGCTTTCTTT CASSFGTGLTEAFF
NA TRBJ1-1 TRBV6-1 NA TGTGCCAGCAGTGACGAGTTGATAACTGAAGCTTTCTTT CASSDELITEAFF
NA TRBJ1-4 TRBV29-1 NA TGCAGCGTTCTCCGGGGGGGCGGTGAAAAACTGTTTTTT CSVLRGGGEKLFF
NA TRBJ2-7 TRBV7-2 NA TGTGCCAGCAGCTTAGGACTAGACTTCTACGAGCAGTACTTC CASSLGLDFYEQYF
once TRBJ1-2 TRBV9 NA TGTGCCAGCAGCCCCCCTGGGGAGGGTTTATGGTATGGCTACACCTTC CASSPPGEGLWYGYTF
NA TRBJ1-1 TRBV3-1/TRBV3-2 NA TGTGCCAGCAGCCAAGATTGGTCCGGGGGAGCTTTCTTT CASSQDWSGGAFF
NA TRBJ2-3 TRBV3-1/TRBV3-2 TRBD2 TGTGCCAGCAGCCAAGAGCTGGGGCTAGCGGGGATCCCCACCACAGATACGCAGTATTTT CASSQELGLAGIPTTDTQYF
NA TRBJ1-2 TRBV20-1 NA TGCAGTGCTGCTAAGCTTGGCTACACCTTC CSAAKLGYTF
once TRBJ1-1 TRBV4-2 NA TGTGCCAGCAGGGAGCGGCAGGACAACACTGAAGCTTTCTTT CASRERQDNTEAFF
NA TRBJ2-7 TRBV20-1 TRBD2 TGCAGTGCTAGTAGACTAGCGGGGGTAGGCTACGAGCAGTACTTC CSASRLAGVGYEQYF
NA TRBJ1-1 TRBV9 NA TGTGCCAGCAGCGTAAGCGGGGCGGTCACTGAAGCTTTCTTT CASSVSGAVTEAFF
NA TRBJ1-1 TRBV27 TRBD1 TGTGCCAGCAGTTTCCCTTCCTCCAGGGGGATGAACACTGAAGCTTTCTTT CASSFPSSRGMNTEAFF
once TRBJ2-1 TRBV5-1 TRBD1 TGCGCCAGCAGCTTGGTGGTGACAGGGGGAAATGAGCAGTTCTTC CASSLVVTGGNEQFF
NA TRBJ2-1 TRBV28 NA TGTGCCAGCAGTCCCGGCTCGGGGGACTACAATGAGCAGTTCTTC CASSPGSGDYNEQFF
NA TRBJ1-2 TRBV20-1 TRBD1 TGCAGTGCTAGTGACAGGGAGGGCTATGGCTACACCTTC CSASDREGYGYTF
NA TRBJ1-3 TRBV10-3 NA TGTGCCATCAGTGAGAAGAGCCCGTCCTCTGGAAACACCATATATTTT CAISEKSPSSGNTIYF
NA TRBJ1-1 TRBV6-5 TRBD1 TGTGCCAGCAGTTATCGCCGGACAGGAAGGGACACTGAAGCTTTCTTT CASSYRRTGRDTEAFF
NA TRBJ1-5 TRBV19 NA TGTGCCAGTAGTATTGGGAGGGCAGGGCAGCCCCAGCATTTT CASSIGRAGQPQHF
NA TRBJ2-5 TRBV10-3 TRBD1 TGTGCCATCAGAGAGGACAGGGGGCAAGAGACCCAGTACTTC CAIREDRGQETQYF
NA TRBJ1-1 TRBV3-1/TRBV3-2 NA TGTGCCAGCAGCCAAGACCGCCAGAGAGGGACTGAAGCTTTCTTT CASSQDRQRGTEAFF
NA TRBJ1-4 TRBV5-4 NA TGTGCCAGCAGCCCGGGATTTCTAAATGAAAAACTGTTTTTT CASSPGFLNEKLFF
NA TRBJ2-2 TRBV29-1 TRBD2 TGCAGCGTTAAGACTAGCGGGGGGCCTAACACCGGGGAGCTGTTTTTT CSVKTSGGPNTGELFF
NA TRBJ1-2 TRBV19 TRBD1 TGTGCCAGTAGTATCCAGGGGGCGACCTATGGCTACACCTTC CASSIQGATYGYTF
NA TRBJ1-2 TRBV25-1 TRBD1 TGTGCCAGCAGTGAACGGGGGACAGATTATGGCTACACCTTC CASSERGTDYGYTF
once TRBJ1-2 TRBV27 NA TGTGCCAGCAGTTTATCGCCACAGGGCCTCTATGGCTACACCTTC CASSLSPQGLYGYTF
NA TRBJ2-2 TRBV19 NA TGTGCCAGTCAGGCCCAAAAAAAGGCCGGGGAGCTGTTTTTT CASQAQKKAGELFF
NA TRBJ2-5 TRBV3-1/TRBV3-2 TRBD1 TGTGCCAGCACTTTGACAGGGGCCCATGGGACCCAGTACTTC CASTLTGAHGTQYF
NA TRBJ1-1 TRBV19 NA TGTGCCAGTAGTTTCACACAAAACACTGAAGCTTTCTTT CASSFTQNTEAFF
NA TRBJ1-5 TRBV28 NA TGTGCCAGCAGTTGGGCAGGGTATAGCAATCAGCCCCAGCATTTT CASSWAGYSNQPQHF
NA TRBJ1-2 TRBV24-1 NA TGTGCCACCAGTGATGACAGGAATCGGGGCTACACCTTC CATSDDRNRGYTF
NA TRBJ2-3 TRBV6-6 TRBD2 TGTGCCAGCAGTTCCGGGACTAGCGGGGCAGATACGCAGTATTTT CASSSGTSGADTQYF
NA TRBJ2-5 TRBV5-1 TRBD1 TGCGCCAGCAGCTTGCAGCCAGGGGGCGTTTCTCAAGAGACCCAGTACTTC CASSLQPGGVSQETQYF
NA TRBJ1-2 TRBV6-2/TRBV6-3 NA TGTGCCAGCAGTTACATCGGTTCTAACTATGGCTACACCTTC CASSYIGSNYGYTF
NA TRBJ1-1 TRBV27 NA TGTGCCAGCAGCGGGGTAGGTGAAGCTTTCTTT CASSGVGEAFF
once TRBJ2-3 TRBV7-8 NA TGTGCCAGCAGCTTAGACAGAAGGTCCACAGATACGCAGTATTTT CASSLDRRSTDTQYF
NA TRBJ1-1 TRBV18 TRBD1 TGTGCCAGCTCTCCGGGACAGGCGACGAACACTGAAGCTTTCTTT CASSPGQATNTEAFF
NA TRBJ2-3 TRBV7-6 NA TGTGCCAGCAGCCCACGAGGGCAGGGCACAGATACGCAGTATTTT CASSPRGQGTDTQYF
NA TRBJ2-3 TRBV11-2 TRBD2 TGTGCCAGCAGCTCGGGACTAGCGGGGACCACAGATACGCAGTATTTT CASSSGLAGTTDTQYF
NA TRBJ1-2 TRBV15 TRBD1 TGTGCCACCGCAGGGGGCCTTAACTATGGCTACACCTTC CATAGGLNYGYTF
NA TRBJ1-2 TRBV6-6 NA TGTGCCAGCAGATTGGGGGGACGTCTTGATGGCTACACCTTC CASRLGGRLDGYTF
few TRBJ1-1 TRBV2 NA TGTGCCAGCAGTGAATGGGGGGCTGAAGCTTTCTTT CASSEWGAEAFF
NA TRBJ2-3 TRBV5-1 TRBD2 TGCGCCAGCAGCTTGGATGCGGGGGGCTTAGATACGCAGTATTTT CASSLDAGGLDTQYF
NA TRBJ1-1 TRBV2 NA TGTGCCAGCAGTGAAGGGGGGGTCCGATTGAACACTGAAGCTTTCTTT CASSEGGVRLNTEAFF
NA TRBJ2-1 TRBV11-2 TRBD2 TGTGCCAGCAGCTTTGCGGGACTAGTTCGGAATGAGCAGTTCTTC CASSFAGLVRNEQFF
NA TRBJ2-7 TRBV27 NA TGTGCCAGCAGTTTATCGGGGGGAGAGCAGTACTTC CASSLSGGEQYF
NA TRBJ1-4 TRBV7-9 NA TGTGCCAGCAGCCATAACCGGGACACGTATAATGAAAAACTGTTTTTT CASSHNRDTYNEKLFF
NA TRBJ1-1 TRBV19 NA TGTGCCATATATATGAACACTGAAGCTTTCTTT CAIYMNTEAFF
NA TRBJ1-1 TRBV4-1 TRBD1 TGCGCCAGCAGCCAAGGGTGGGGGACAGCGGCTTTCTTT CASSQGWGTAAFF
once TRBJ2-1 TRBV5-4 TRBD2 TGTGCCAGCAGCGCAAGCGGGGGCCCTGACAATGAGCAGTTCTTC CASSASGGPDNEQFF
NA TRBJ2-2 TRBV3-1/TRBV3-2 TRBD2 TGTGCCAGCAGCCCCCTAAGAGCGGGGGGGCCGAACACCGGGGAGCTGTTTTTT CASSPLRAGGPNTGELFF
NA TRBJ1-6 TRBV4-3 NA TGCGCCAGCAGCCATTACGCGGGACCTCCCAATTCACCCCTCCACTTT CASSHYAGPPNSPLHF
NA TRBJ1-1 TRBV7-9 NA TGTGCCAGCAGCTTCCCGGACAGTACTGAAGCTTTCTTT CASSFPDSTEAFF
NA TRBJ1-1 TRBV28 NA TGTGCCAGCAGTTTATTGCGGGGAATCGGTGAAGCTTTCTTT CASSLLRGIGEAFF
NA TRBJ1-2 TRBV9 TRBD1 TGTGCCAGCAGCACTACAGCCGGGACAGGGCTGCACGGCTACACCTTC CASSTTAGTGLHGYTF
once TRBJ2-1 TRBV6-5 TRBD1 TGTGCCAGCTCCCGAGGGGGACAGGGGGCTTTTGAGCAGTTCTTC CASSRGGQGAFEQFF